The 11 T cell receptor beta chains given below trace back to one sample, sequenced in a study of blood T cells in healthy people across ages. Alongside a J-beta primer mix, a sample-barcoded 5' primer served in a second PCR lasting 7 to 11 cycles. TCRdb reprocessed the 5' RACE reads with MiXCR, giving one entry per CDR3 protein. The sample has more than 900,000 distinct CDR3 sequences, about 27% seen once. These records were also assigned to another study, of T cells of mothers and their children.

Sequenced sample: blood. The receptors stem from a woman in her thirties or forties in good health.

The gene calls are TRBV28 and TRBJ1-2; TRBD1 is a possible D gene (5 bases). The V end lost 3 bases, the J end lost 4 bases, and 9 bases lay between the germline ends. Germline CDR1 and CDR2: MDHEN and SYDVKM. The length of the CDR3 is 13 residues. CDR3 amino acids: CASSFQGPYGYTF. The CDR3 DNA sequence: TGTGCCAGCAGTTTTCAGGGCCCCTATGGCTACACCTTC.

On this clonotype: A much larger clonotype is one base distant, so this may be a read error. The CDR3 loop reads CASSLVRGGTDAFF. DNA of the CDR3: TGTGCCAGCAGTTTAGTTCGGGGTGGCACTGATGCTTTCTTT. This chain joins TRBV27 and TRBJ1-1; no clear D. Germline V CDR1 and CDR2: MNHEY, SMNVEV (reference sequence). The CDR3 consists of 14 residues.

The chain is built from TRBV20-1 and TRBJ1-6; 11 bases map to TRBD1. V was pared by 1 base and J by 13 bases, with 12 bases of the junction left unmatched. Germline assignment: CDR1 DFQATT and CDR2 SNEGSKA (reference sequence). CDR3 length equals 16 residues. The CDR3 sequence: CSARGGGQGVVEPLHF. Written as DNA, the CDR3 is TGCAGTGCTAGAGGTGGGGGACAGGGGGTCGTCGAGCCCCTCCACTTT.

In the case of this clonotype: It may be a read error: a sequence one base away is much more abundant. The gene calls are TRBV4-3 and TRBJ2-1; maybe TRBD2 (5 bases). Trimming left V 4 bases short and J 2 bases short, with 15 bases between. This CDR3 region has 16 residues. In germline, CDR1 is LGHNA, CDR2 YSLEER. The CDR3 nucleotides read TGCGCCAGCAGCCGAGACCAAAGGGAGACCTACAATGAGCAGTTCTTC. This sequence encodes CASSRDQRETYNEQFF.

In the case of this clonotype: A read error may explain this, as a much larger clone is one base away. The chain employs TRBV20-1 and TRBJ2-1, with TRBD2 matching 8 bases. With V trimmed by 3 bases and J by 8 bases, 6 bases remained unmatched. The germline CDR1 and CDR2 sequences are DFQATT and SNEGSKA (reference sequence). This CDR3 has 13 amino acids. The CDR3 DNA sequence: TGCAGTGCTAGGGGGACTAGTGCCCATGAGCAGTTCTTC. As protein: CSARGTSAHEQFF.

This clonotype was recorded a few times. V and J are TRBV9 and TRBJ1-1; D is unclear. V shed 4 bases and J shed 0 bases, with 10 bases lying between them. This CDR3 is 14 amino acids long. The germline gives CDR1 SGDLS, CDR2 YYNGEE. CDR3 residues: CASSPWGMNTEAFF. For the CDR3, the DNA is TGTGCCAGCAGCCCATGGGGTATGAACACTGAAGCTTTCTTT.

This clonotype was seen just once. The chain joins TRBV14 to TRBJ1-5; D ambiguous. CDR3 length: 13 amino acids. V lost 8 bases and J lost 4, with 12 bases in between. CDR1 and CDR2 from the germline V gene are SGHDN and FVKESK. CDR3 bases: TGTGCCAGCGCCGGGCCAAGGAATCAGCCCCAGCATTTT. As protein: CASAGPRNQPQHF.

The chain has TRBV5-1 and TRBJ2-5; D uncertain. The CDR3 has 14 residues. Germline assignment: CDR1 SGHRS and CDR2 YFSETQ. Deletions cut 2 bases from V and 0 bases from J, with 8 bases between. CDR3 sequence reads: CASSFGQYQETQYF. The CDR3 coding sequence is TGCGCCAGCAGCTTCGGGCAGTACCAAGAGACCCAGTACTTC.

In this sample, this clonotype turned up a few times. The chain employs TRBV7-2 and TRBJ1-6; D call uncertain. The V gene's germline CDR1 is SGHTA and CDR2 FQGNSA. V lost 5 bases, J lost 6 bases, and 14 bases lay in between. The length of the CDR3 is 15 residues. The DNA for the CDR3 is TGTGCCAGCAGCCGCGGGTTGAGGGTTAATTCACCCCTCCACTTT. Protein: CASSRGLRVNSPLHF.

Written as DNA, the CDR3 is TGCAGCGTTCCCGTCGGGGGGACAGGGTATGGCTACACCTTC. Amino acids: CSVPVGGTGYGYTF. The rearrangement links TRBV29-1 to TRBJ1-2; 9 bases map to TRBD1. V shed 5 bases and J 5 bases; nucleotides not matched to a gene: 9. The CDR3 is 14 amino acids. Germline assignment: CDR1 SQVTM and CDR2 ANQGSEA.

The V call is TRBV5-1, the J call TRBJ1-6; D is possibly TRBD1 (6 bases). The CDR3 extends over 14 amino acids. Trimming took off 3 bases at V and 7 bases at J, with 11 bases between the two ends. CDR1 SGHRS and CDR2 YFSETQ come from the germline V gene. In nucleotides, the CDR3 is TGCGCCAGCAGCTCACACGACAGGAATTCACCCCTCCACTTT. Translating gives CASSSHDRNSPLHF.